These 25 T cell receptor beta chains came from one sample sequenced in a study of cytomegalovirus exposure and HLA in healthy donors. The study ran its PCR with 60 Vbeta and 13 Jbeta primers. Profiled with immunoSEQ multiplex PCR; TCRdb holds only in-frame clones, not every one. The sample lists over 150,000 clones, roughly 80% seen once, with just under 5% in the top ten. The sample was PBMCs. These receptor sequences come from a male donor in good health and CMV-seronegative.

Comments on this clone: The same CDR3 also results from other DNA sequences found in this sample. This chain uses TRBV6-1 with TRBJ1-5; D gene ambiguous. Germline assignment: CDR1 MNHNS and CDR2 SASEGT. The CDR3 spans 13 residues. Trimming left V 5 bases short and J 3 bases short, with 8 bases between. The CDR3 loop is CASSRLFNQPQHF. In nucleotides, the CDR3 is TGTGCCAGCAGTCGACTATTCAATCAGCCCCAGCATTTT.

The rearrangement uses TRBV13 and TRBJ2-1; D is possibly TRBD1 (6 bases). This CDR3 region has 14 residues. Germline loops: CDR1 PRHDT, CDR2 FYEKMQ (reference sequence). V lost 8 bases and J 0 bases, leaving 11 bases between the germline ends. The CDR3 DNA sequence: TGTGCCAGCGGATCAGGGGCCTCCTACAATGAGCAGTTCTTC. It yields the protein CASGSGASYNEQFF.

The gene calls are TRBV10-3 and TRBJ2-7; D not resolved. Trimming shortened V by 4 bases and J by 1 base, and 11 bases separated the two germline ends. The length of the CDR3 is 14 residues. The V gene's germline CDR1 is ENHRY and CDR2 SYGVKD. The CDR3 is CAISGVSGSYEQYF. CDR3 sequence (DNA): TGTGCCATCAGTGGAGTTAGTGGTTCCTACGAGCAGTACTTC.

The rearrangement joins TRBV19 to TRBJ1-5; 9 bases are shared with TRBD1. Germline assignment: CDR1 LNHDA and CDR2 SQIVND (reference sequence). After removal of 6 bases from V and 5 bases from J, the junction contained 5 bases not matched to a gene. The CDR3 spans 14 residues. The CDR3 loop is CASRPQGAHQPQHF. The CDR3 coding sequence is TGTGCCAGTAGGCCACAGGGGGCTCATCAGCCCCAGCATTTT.

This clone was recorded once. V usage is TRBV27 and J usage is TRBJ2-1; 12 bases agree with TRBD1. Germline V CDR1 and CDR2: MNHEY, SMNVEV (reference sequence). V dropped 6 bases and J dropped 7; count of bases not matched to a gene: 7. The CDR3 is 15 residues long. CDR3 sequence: CASRGGQGAFNEQFF. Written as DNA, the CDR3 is TGTGCCAGCAGGGGGGGACAGGGGGCCTTTAATGAGCAGTTCTTC.

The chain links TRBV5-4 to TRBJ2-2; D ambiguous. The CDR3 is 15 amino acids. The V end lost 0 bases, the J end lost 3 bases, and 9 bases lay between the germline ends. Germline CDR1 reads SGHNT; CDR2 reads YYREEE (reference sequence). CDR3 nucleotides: TGTGCCAGCAGCTTGGGAGGAAGTTACACCGGGGAGCTGTTTTTT. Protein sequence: CASSLGGSYTGELFF. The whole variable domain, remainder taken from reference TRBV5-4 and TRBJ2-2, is ETGVTQSPTHLIKTRGQQVTLRCSSQSGHNTVSWYQQALGQGPQFIFQYYREEENGRGNFPPRFSGLQFPNYSSELNVNALELDDSALYLCASSLGGSYTGELFFGEGSRLTVL.

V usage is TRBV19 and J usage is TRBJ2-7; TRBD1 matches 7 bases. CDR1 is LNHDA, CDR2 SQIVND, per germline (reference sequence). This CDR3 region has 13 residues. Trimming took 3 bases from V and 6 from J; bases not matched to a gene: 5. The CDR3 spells CASSIDRVTEQYF. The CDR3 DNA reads TGTGCCAGTAGTATTGACAGGGTCACCGAGCAGTACTTC.

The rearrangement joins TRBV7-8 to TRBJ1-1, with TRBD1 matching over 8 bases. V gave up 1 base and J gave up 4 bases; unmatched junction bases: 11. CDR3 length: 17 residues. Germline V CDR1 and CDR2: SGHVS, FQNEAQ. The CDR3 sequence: CASSLVDRVVRSTEAFF. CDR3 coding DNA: TGTGCCAGCAGCTTAGTGGACAGGGTGGTACGGAGCACTGAAGCTTTCTTT. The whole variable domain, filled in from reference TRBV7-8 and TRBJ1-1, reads GAGVSQSPRYKVAKRGQDVALRCDPISGHVSLFWYQQALGQGPEFLTYFQNEAQLDKSGLPSDRFFAERPEGSVSTLKIQRTQQEDSAVYLCASSLVDRVVRSTEAFFGQGTRLTVV.

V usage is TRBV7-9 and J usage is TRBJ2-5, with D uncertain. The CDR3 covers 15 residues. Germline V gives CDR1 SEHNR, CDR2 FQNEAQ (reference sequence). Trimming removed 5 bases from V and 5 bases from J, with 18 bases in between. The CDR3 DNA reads TGTGCCAGCAGCCCCAGTGGCACCCCCGGGGAGACCCAGTACTTC. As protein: CASSPSGTPGETQYF.

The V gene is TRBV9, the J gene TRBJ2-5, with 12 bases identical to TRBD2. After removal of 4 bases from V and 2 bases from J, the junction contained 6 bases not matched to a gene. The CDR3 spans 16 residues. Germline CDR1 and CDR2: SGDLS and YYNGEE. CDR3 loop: CASSPDTSGGQETQYF. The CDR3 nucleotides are TGTGCCAGCAGCCCGGACACTAGCGGGGGGCAAGAGACCCAGTACTTC.

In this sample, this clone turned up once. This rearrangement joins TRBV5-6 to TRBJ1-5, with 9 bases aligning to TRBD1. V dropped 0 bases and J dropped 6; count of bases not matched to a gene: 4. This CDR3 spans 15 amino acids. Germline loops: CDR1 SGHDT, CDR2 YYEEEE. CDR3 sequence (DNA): TGTGCCAGCAGCTTGGGAGGACAGGGGAGTCAGCCCCAGCATTTT. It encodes CASSLGGQGSQPQHF.

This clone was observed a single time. This chain's CDR3 is CASSPDRGYEQYF. Here the CDR3 DNA reads TGTGCCAGCAGCCCGGACAGGGGTTACGAGCAGTACTTC. The rearrangement uses TRBV7-7 and TRBJ2-7; the match to TRBD1 covers 9 bases. This CDR3 is built from 13 residues. The ends lost 5 bases at V and 4 bases at J; junction bases unmatched: 3. Germline lookup yields CDR1 SSHAT and CDR2 FNYEAQ (reference sequence).

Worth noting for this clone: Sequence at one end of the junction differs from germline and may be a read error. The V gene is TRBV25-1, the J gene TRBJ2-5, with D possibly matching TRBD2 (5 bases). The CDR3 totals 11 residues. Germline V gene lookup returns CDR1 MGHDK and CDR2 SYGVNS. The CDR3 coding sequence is TGTGCCAGCAGCGCCTACGACGAAGCGGACTTC. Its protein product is CASSAYDEADF.

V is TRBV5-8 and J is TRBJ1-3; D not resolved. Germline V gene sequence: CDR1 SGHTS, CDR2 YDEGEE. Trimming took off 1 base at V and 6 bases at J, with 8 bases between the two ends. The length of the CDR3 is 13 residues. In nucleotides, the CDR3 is TGTGCCAGCAGCTTGTATGTAGAAAACACCATATATTTT. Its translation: CASSLYVENTIYF. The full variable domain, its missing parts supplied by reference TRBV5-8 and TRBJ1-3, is EAGVTQSPTHLIKTRGQQATLRCSPISGHTSVYWYQQALGLGLQFLLWYDEGEERNRGNFPPRFSGRQFPNYSSELNVNALELEDSALYLCASSLYVENTIYFGEGSWLTVV.

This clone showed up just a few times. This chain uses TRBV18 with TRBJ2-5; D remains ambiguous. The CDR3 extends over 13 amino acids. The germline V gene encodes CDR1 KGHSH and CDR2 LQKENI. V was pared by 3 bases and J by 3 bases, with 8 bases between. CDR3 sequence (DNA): TGTGCCAGCTCACCCACCCGGGAAGAGACCCAGTACTTC. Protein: CASSPTREETQYF.

The CDR3 sequence is CASSIGGTTNTEAFF. The CDR3 coding sequence is TGTGCCAGTAGTATAGGGGGGACAACGAACACTGAAGCTTTCTTT. The chain couples TRBV19 to TRBJ1-1, with TRBD1 as a possible D gene (6 bases). The CDR3 runs 15 residues. Per the germline V gene, CDR1 is LNHDA and CDR2 is SQIVND (reference sequence). Trimming pared 1 base from V and 1 base from J, leaving 10 bases between. The complete variable domain, with remaining parts taken from reference TRBV19 and TRBJ1-1, reads DGGITQSPKYLFRKEGQNVTLSCEQNLNHDAMYWYRQDPGQGLRLIYYSQIVNDFQKGDIAEGYSVSREKKESFPLTVTSAQKNPTAFYLCASSIGGTTNTEAFFGQGTRLTVV.

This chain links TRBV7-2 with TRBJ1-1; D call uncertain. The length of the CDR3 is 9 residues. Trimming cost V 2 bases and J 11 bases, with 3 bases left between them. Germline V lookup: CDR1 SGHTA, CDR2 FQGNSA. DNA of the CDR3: TGTGCCAGCAGCTTATCGGCTTTCTTT. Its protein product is CASSLSAFF.

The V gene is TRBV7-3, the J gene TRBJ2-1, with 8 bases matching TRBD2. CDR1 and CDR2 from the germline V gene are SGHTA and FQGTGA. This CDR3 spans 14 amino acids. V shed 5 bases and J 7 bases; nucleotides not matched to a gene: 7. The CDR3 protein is CASSPRVAGNEQFF. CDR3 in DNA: TGTGCCAGCAGCCCCCGTGTAGCGGGGAATGAGCAGTTCTTC.

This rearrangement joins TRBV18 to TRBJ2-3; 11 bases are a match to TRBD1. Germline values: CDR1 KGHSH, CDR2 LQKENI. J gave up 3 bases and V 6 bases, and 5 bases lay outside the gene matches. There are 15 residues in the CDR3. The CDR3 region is CASSPGQGETDTQYF. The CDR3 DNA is TGTGCCAGCTCCCCGGGACAGGGGGAAACAGATACGCAGTATTTT. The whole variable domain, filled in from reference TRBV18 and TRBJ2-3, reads NAGVMQNPRHLVRRRGQEARLRCSPMKGHSHVYWYRQLPEEGLKFMVYLQKENIIDESGMPKERFSAEFPKEGPSILRIQQVVRGDSAAYFCASSPGQGETDTQYFGPGTRLTVL.

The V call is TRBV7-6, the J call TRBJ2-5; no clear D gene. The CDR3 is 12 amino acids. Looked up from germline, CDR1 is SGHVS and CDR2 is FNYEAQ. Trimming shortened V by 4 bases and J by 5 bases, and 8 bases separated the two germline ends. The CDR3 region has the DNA TGTGCCAGCAGCTCCGGGTTGGAGACCCAGTACTTC. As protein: CASSSGLETQYF.

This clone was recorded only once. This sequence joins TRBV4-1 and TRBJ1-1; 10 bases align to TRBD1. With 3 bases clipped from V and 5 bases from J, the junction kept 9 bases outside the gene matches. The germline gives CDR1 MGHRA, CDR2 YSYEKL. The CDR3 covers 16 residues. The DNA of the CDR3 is TGCGCCAGCAGCCAGAAGACAGGGGGCGGGCGGACTGAAGCTTTCTTT. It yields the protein CASSQKTGGGRTEAFF.

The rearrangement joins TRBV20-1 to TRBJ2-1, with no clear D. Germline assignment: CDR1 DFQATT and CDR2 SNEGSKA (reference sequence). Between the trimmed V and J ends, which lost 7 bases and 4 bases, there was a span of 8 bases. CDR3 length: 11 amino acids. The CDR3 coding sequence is TGCAGTGGCCAAGAGTACAATGAGCAGTTCTTC. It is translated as CSGQEYNEQFF.

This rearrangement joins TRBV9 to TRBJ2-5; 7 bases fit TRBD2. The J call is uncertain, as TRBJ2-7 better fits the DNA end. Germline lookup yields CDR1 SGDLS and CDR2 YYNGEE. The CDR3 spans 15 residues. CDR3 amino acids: CASSLVEGGAYEQYF. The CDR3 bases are TGTGCCAGCAGCCTTGTTGAGGGAGGGGCCTACGAGCAGTACTTC.

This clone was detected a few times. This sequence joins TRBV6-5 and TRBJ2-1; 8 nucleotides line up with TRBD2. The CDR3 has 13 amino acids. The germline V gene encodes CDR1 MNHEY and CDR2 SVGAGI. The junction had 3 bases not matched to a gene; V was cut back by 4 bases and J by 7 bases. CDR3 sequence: CASSWTSTNEQFF. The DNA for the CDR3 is TGTGCCAGCAGTTGGACTAGCACAAATGAGCAGTTCTTC.

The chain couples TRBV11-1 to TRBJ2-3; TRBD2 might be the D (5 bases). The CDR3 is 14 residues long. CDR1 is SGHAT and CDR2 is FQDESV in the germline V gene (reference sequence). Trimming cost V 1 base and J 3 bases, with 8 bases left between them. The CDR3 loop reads CASSLGPGTDTQYF. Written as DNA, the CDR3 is TGTGCCAGCAGCTTAGGTCCGGGAACAGATACGCAGTATTTT.